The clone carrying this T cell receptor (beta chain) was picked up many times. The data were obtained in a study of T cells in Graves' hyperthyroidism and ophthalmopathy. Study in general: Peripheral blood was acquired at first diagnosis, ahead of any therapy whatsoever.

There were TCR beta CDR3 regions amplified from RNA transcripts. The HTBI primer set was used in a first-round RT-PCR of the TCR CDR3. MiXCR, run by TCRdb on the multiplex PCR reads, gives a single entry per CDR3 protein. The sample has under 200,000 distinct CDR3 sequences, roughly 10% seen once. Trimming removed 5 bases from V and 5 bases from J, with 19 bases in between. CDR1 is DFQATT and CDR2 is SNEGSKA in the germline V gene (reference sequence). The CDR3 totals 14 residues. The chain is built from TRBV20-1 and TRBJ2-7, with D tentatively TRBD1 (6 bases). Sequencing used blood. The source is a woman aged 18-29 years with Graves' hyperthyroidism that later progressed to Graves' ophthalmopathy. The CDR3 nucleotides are TGCAGTGCTCGGACAGCGAACCTAGAAAACGAGCAGTACTTC. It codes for CSARTANLENEQYF.